The 18 T cell receptor beta chains below were found in one sample sequenced in a study of cytomegalovirus exposure and HLA in healthy donors. 13 Jbeta primers and 60 Vbeta primers were used for the PCR. The repertoire was sequenced with immunoSEQ multiplex PCR; TCRdb's copy has only in-frame clones and lacks some. In all, the sample yields 130,000 or so clones. Sample: PBMCs. These receptors all stem from a woman aged 60-75 years in good health and CMV-seronegative.

This chain uses TRBV18 with TRBJ2-3, with D possibly TRBD1 on 6 matching bases. V shed 8 bases and J shed 2 bases, with 17 bases lying between them. CDR1 is KGHSH and CDR2 is LQKENI in the germline V gene. The CDR3 length is 15 residues. DNA for the CDR3: TGTGCCAGCCCTCCAGGGGTAGGGTCCACAGATACGCAGTATTTT. It is translated as CASPPGVGSTDTQYF.

The V and J genes are TRBV7-8 and TRBJ1-5, with 7 positions matching TRBD1. CDR3 length: 19 amino acids. The V and J ends lost 1 base and 0 bases, in that order; junction bases with no gene match: 12. CDR1 is SGHVS and CDR2 is FQNEAQ in the germline V gene. CDR3: CASSLGRLGTVNSNQPQHF. For the CDR3, the DNA is TGTGCCAGCAGCTTAGGCCGTCTCGGGACAGTTAATAGCAATCAGCCCCAGCATTTT.

The chain links TRBV11-1 to TRBJ2-7; 9 nucleotides agree with TRBD1. This CDR3 comprises 15 residues. Unmatched junction bases numbered 7, after V lost 5 bases and J lost 2 bases. The germline CDR1 and CDR2 sequences are SGHAT and FQDESV (reference sequence). DNA for the CDR3: TGTGCCAGCAGCACTAGGACAGGGGCCCCCTACGAGCAGTACTTC. It specifies CASSTRTGAPYEQYF.

The rearrangement links TRBV19 to TRBJ1-5; TRBD1 might be the D (5 bases). Trimming stripped 3 bases from V and 7 bases from J, with 16 bases between. Germline-derived CDR1 and CDR2 are LNHDA and SQIVND (reference sequence). The CDR3 spans 15 residues. The CDR3 sequence: CASSISTAGSQPQHF. The CDR3 nucleotides read TGTGCCAGTAGTATCTCGACAGCCGGAAGCCAGCCCCAGCATTTT.

This sequence joins TRBV29-1 and TRBJ2-5; 9 bases line up with TRBD1. The DNA matches TRBJ2-7 better at its end, which makes the J call doubtful. CDR1 and CDR2 (germline): SQVTM, ANQGSEA. This CDR3 comprises 14 residues. CDR3 in DNA: TGCAGCGTTGAAGACCTTAACAGGGGGCTCGAGCAGTACTTC. Its protein is CSVEDLNRGLEQYF.

This sequence joins TRBV23-1 and TRBJ2-7; D gene uncertain. TRBV23-1 is labeled an ORF, and its function is uncertain. The V gene lost 0 bases and the J gene lost 4 bases, with 7 bases spanning the gap. The CDR3 covers 13 residues. CDR3 sequence: CASSQSGRYEQYF. In DNA form, the CDR3 reads TGCGCCAGCAGTCAATCTGGCCGATACGAGCAGTACTTC.

The chain has TRBV28 and TRBJ1-1, with a possible D match to TRBD1 (5 bases). Trimming stripped 4 bases from V and 5 bases from J, with 17 bases between. The CDR3 length is 15 residues. Germline loops: CDR1 MDHEN, CDR2 SYDVKM. The CDR3 bases are TGTGCCAGCAGTTCGCCGGGGGGGGTGAGGACTGAAGCTTTCTTT. Its protein product is CASSSPGGVRTEAFF.

CDR3 residues: CATSRDRVETQYF. The DNA of the CDR3 is TGTGCCACCAGCAGAGATCGAGTTGAGACCCAGTACTTC. The rearrangement joins TRBV15 to TRBJ2-5; D is unresolved. Trimming shortened V by 0 bases and J by 5 bases, and 7 bases separated the two germline ends. CDR3 size: 13 residues. Germline V gives CDR1 LNHNV, CDR2 YYDKDF (reference sequence).

V usage is TRBV28 and J usage is TRBJ1-4; the match to TRBD1 covers 8 bases. This CDR3 comprises 14 residues. Germline V gene lookup returns CDR1 MDHEN and CDR2 SYDVKM. After removal of 6 bases from V and 7 bases from J, the junction contained 7 bases not matched to a gene. The CDR3 region is CASRSGQGSEKLFF. CDR3 DNA: TGTGCCAGCAGATCCGGACAGGGAAGTGAAAAACTGTTTTTT.

The chain has TRBV6-5 and TRBJ2-7; D is unresolved. CDR3 length: 15 residues. CDR1 MNHEY and CDR2 SVGAGI come from the germline V gene. Trimming removed 2 bases at V and 2 bases at J, with 13 bases between. CDR3 region: CASSYRYQQPYEQYF. DNA of the CDR3: TGTGCCAGCAGTTACCGGTATCAACAGCCCTACGAGCAGTACTTC.

V is TRBV11-2 and J is TRBJ2-7, with 13 bases that match TRBD2. Per germline, CDR1 SGHAT and CDR2 FQNNGV. CDR3 length equals 16 residues. J lost 4 bases, V lost 4 bases, and 7 bases had no gene match. CDR3 sequence (DNA): TGTGCCAGCAGCTCTAGGACTAGCGGGAGTGGGTACGAGCAGTACTTC. Translating gives CASSSRTSGSGYEQYF.

The gene calls are TRBV27 and TRBJ2-1, with D maybe TRBD1 (5 bases). This CDR3 spans 14 amino acids. The ends were cut back, 4 bases at V and 8 bases at J, with 15 bases in the middle. CDR1 and CDR2 from the germline V gene are MNHEY and SMNVEV (reference sequence). The CDR3 DNA is TGTGCCAGCAGTTCTCTTGAAGACAGCGATGAGCAGTTCTTC. Amino acid sequence: CASSSLEDSDEQFF.

The V call is TRBV27, the J call TRBJ2-3, with 9 positions matching TRBD1. Germline CDR1 is MNHEY and CDR2 is SMNVEV (reference sequence). J lost 1 base, V lost 10 bases, and 12 bases had no gene match. The CDR3 covers 16 residues. CDR3 nucleotides: TGTGCCACCACCCCAAACAGGGGGCCGGGCACAGATACGCAGTATTTT. It encodes CATTPNRGPGTDTQYF.

J is TRBJ1-2 and V is TRBV5-1; 7 bases fit TRBD1. There are 12 residues in the CDR3. In germline, CDR1 is SGHRS, CDR2 YFSETQ. V lost 5 bases, J lost 8 bases, and 6 bases stayed unmatched. CDR3 sequence: CASRGQKQGYTF. As DNA, the CDR3 is TGCGCCAGCAGGGGACAGAAGCAGGGCTACACCTTC.

The chain links TRBV6-1 to TRBJ1-4, with D possibly TRBD1 on 6 matching bases. V lost 8 bases and J lost 4, with 17 bases in between. CDR3 length: 15 amino acids. Germline loops: CDR1 MNHNS, CDR2 SASEGT. In DNA form, the CDR3 reads TGTGCCAGCCGAACCCCGGGCAGGGGTAATGAAAAACTGTTTTTT. Its translation is CASRTPGRGNEKLFF.

This rearrangement joins TRBV6-4 to TRBJ1-1, with TRBD1 matching over 8 bases. The CDR3 loop spans 14 amino acids. Germline V CDR1 and CDR2: MRHNA, SNTAGT. With 5 bases clipped from V and 1 base from J, the junction kept 3 bases outside the gene matches. CDR3 sequence reads: CASSTGQANTEAFF. CDR3 DNA sequence: TGTGCCAGCAGTACGGGACAGGCGAACACTGAAGCTTTCTTT.

CDR3 in amino acids: CASILGGREIYEQFF. The CDR3 DNA reads TGTGCCAGCATACTGGGAGGGCGGGAGATCTATGAGCAGTTCTTC. The chain is built from TRBV9 and TRBJ2-1; 7 nucleotides agree with TRBD2. The germline V gene has CDR1 SGDLS and CDR2 YYNGEE. V shed 6 bases, J shed 8 bases, and the junction held 14 bases outside the gene matches. The length of the CDR3 is 15 residues.

The chain employs TRBV10-2 and TRBJ2-1; 13 bases match TRBD2. The germline gives CDR1 WSHSY, CDR2 SAAADI. Trimming took 11 bases from V and 0 from J; bases not matched to a gene: 4. The CDR3 runs to 15 residues. The CDR3 reads CASRTSGSSYNEQFF. In DNA, the CDR3 is TGCGCCTCCCGGACTAGCGGGAGCTCCTACAATGAGCAGTTCTTC.